The present TCR beta chain was sequenced within a study of T-cell memory formation after mild COVID-19. Study conclusions and caveats: Prior to infection, memory already included some responding clones, suggesting cross-reactive memory joined. CD4+ contracting clones lay mainly in CM and EM, CD8+ ones in EMRA. Contracting clones, day 15 to 85, had balanced CD4/CD8, and later expanders favored CD4+.

The TCR alpha and TCR beta cDNA libraries, bearing sample barcodes and UMIs, were generated by 5'RACE using constant-segment primers. TCRdb redid the calling of the 5' RACE reads with MiXCR, one entry per CDR3 protein. The data hold tens of thousands of distinct CDR3 sequences, with around 17% observed a single time. This clonotype was picked up a small number of times. The antigen is not known. This TCR was recovered from an adult woman who had mild COVID-19 (a few samples of this study predate the infection). Cell type and time point are not known. Sequenced material: PBMCs or a T cell subset sorted from them (not recorded which).

The CDR3 coding sequence is TGTGCCAGCATCTCTAGGGTTGCGGCACCATACAATGAGCAGTTCTTC. Translated: CASISRVAAPYNEQFF. The chain recombines TRBV12-3 or TRBV12-4 with TRBJ2-1; no clear D. V was trimmed by 7 bases and J by 4 bases, leaving 20 bases between them. There are 16 residues in the CDR3.